One T cell receptor (beta chain) is described in this entry. This sample is drawn from a study of PD-L1 blockade in urothelial cancer. Each patient presented with locally advanced or metastatic urothelial carcinoma. V was cut by 5 bases and J by 5 bases, with 15 bases left in between. The CDR3 runs to 15 residues. Germline lookup yields CDR1 MNHEY and CDR2 SMNVEV (reference sequence). Synthetic TCR analog templates were spiked into each PCR. Libraries were prepared by immunoSEQ multiplex PCR; TCRdb keeps only in-frame clonotypes and omits some of them. The table lists roughly 39,000 clones, around 88% of them singletons.

V is TRBV27 and J is TRBJ1-4; D not resolved. The sequenced sample was PBMCs, obtained around atezolizumab (anti-PD-L1) treatment. The source is a man in his fifties or sixties with urothelial cancer. CDR3 nucleotides: TGTGCCAGCAGTCCGATCGAGACGGGGAATGAAAAACTGTTTTTT. This translates into CASSPIETGNEKLFF.